This T cell receptor (beta chain) was captured by sequencing in a study of T cell changes during pregnancy in multiple sclerosis (dated by TCRdb to between 2019 and 2020). In the study overall: Changes in the T cell repertoire over the course of pregnancy were examined in this study in women with multiple sclerosis.

Libraries came from the immunoSEQ multiplex PCR assay. Imported from immuneACCESS, the table was reduced by TCRdb to in-frame sequences with V and J called. These copies leave out some clones; in studies compared against another copy, an unresolved V gene accounts for under half, and the cause of the remainder is not known. The sample table contains about 51,000 clones; only one count was recorded for just over 90% of them. The top ten hold approximately 1.9% of the sample. Worth noting for this clone: The clone's antigen remains unknown. No base-level quality is on record; no much larger clone is a single base apart.

Taken from cysteine to phenylalanine, the CDR3 has 14 residues. Only the CDR3 DNA is retained, 42 bases long and in frame from the first base. The germline V gene encodes CDR1 LGHNA and CDR2 YSLEER. Here V drops 1 base and J drops 13 bases, and the junction holds 11 bases not matched to any gene. The rearrangement joined TRBV4-3 to TRBJ1-2; TRBD1 lines up with 8 middle nucleotides. Sequences were derived from peripheral blood, sampled in the second trimester of pregnancy. This TCR was recovered from a female donor with multiple sclerosis, enrolled in a pregnancy study. The CDR3 is CASSQARTGIGRTF. The DNA sequence follows: TGCGCCAGCAGCCAAGCACGGACAGGGATAGGTCGCACCTTC.